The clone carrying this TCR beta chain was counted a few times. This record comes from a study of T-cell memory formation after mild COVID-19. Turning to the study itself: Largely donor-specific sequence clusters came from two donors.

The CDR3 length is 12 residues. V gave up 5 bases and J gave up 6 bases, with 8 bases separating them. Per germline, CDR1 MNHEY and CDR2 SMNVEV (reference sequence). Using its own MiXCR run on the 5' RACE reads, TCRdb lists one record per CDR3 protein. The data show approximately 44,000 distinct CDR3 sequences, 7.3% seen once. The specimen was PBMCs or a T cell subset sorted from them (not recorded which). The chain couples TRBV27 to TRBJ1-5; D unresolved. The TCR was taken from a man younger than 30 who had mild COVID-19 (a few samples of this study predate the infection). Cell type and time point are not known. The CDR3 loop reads CASSRWGQPQHF. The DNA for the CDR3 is TGTGCCAGCAGTCGATGGGGTCAGCCCCAGCATTTT.